This T cell receptor beta chain was identified in a study of blood T cell repertoires in COVID-19 (dated by TCRdb to about 2020). Notes on the research overall: Samples from collaborators originated in the United States, Italy and Spain and spanned both the acute and convalescent phases of COVID-19. The material from the prospective study consisted of cDNA or gDNA derived from T cells, B-cell-depleted T cells, or PBMCs. The dataset comprised deeply sampled blood TCRbeta repertoires from subjects exposed to, actively infected with, or recovered from COVID-19. The repertoires were released in a freely available public database meant as a resource for research on the immune response to SARS-CoV-2. Samples came from the ongoing ImmuneRACE study (first 160 participants) plus 1,254 subjects from 6 global collaborators. The sample metadata nearly always contained a de-identified subject ID, COVID-19 status, age in years and sex. Where available, HLA class I and class II types were obtained from metadata supplied by the sample provider rather than from assay-based typing. The research as a whole found: The amount of clinical and demographic metadata varied by source and participant and was provided uncurated.

This clone came up a few times. Its recognized antigen is unknown. No much larger clone is present one base from it, and per-base qualities are unavailable. Counted from cysteine to phenylalanine, this CDR3 has 13 amino acids. The only DNA kept is the CDR3, 39 bases in frame from the first base. Trimming removed 5 bases from V and 5 bases from J; the gene matches leave 4 bases unexplained. Sequences SNHLY (CDR1) and FYNNEI (CDR2) are obtained from the germline V gene. The collaborating institutions used their own protocols to collect whole blood in K2EDTA tubes. For TCRbeta analysis, collaborator samples were shipped as frozen whole blood, as isolated PBMCs, or as DNA extracted from either sample type. TCRbeta CDR3 regions were amplified from genomic DNA using the immunoSEQ Assay, a bias-controlled multiplex PCR. The original pipeline was this. The number of nucleated cells in each sample was estimated by amplification of reference gene primers within the assay. To quantify the absolute abundance of each unique TCRbeta CDR3 rearrangement, sequence reads were collapsed and filtered. For each sample, productive Simpson clonality was calculated by taking the square root of Simpson's diversity index across productive rearrangements. As stored in TCRdb, this immuneACCESS dataset retains in-frame rearrangements with V and J assigned. A fraction of the clones does not appear; measured against another copy, unresolved V genes explain less than half of the discrepancy, and the remainder lacks a known reason. Clonal size and the V and J genes are those of that table, whereas D and trimming came from the DNA. The sample has nearly 350,000 clones on record, more than 70% of them singletons. The ten largest clones represent under 3% of the sample.

This sequence was found in a man younger than 40 with active or convalescent COVID-19. Sequenced input: peripheral blood. The chain is assembled from TRBV2 and TRBJ2-5, with TRBD2 identical over 8 junction bases. CDR3 reads: CASSPAGAETQYF. The DNA sequence is given as TGTGCCAGCAGTCCAGCGGGAGCTGAGACCCAGTACTTC.